This entry describes one TCR beta chain. Its antigen is not known. Germline loops: CDR1 SGDLS, CDR2 YYNGEE. V was pared by 4 bases and J by 5 bases, with 13 bases of the junction left unmatched. The CDR3 spans 16 residues. The sample comes from a study of a mutant IDH1 vaccine in newly diagnosed glioma. As for the study in general: Patients were pretreated with radiotherapy, temozolomide, or both, mostly both.

TCRdb keeps only in-frame clones here, not all; method: immunoSEQ multiplex PCR. The repertoire holds some 26,000 clones, with approximately 78% as singletons. Time point here: week 23, last vaccination. The study gave 300 ug of mutant IDH1 20-mer peptide per vaccine dose, with topical imiquimod. Newly diagnosed WHO grade 3 or 4 IDH1-mutant, ATRX-lost astrocytomas were identified in the donors. This TCR came from a woman in her twenties or thirties with glioma. The gene calls are TRBV9 and TRBJ2-5, with 8 bases that match TRBD2. Sequencing used PBMCs, obtained from a glioma patient whose treatment included an IDH1 peptide vaccine. The CDR3 spells CASSPRLSGGWETQYF. In DNA, the CDR3 is TGTGCCAGCAGCCCCCGCCTGAGCGGGGGTTGGGAGACCCAGTACTTC.